The T cell receptor (beta chain) described here comes from a study of T cell changes during pregnancy in multiple sclerosis. Generated by immunoSEQ multiplex PCR, the TCRdb table keeps only in-frame clones and is missing some. The repertoire holds roughly 45,000 clones, with 85% to 90% as singletons. The sequences come from peripheral blood, collected in the second trimester of pregnancy. The sequence was collected from a female donor in good health, enrolled as a control in a pregnancy study.

For the CDR3, the DNA is TGTGCCAGCTCACTAGCGGCGAAAAACTACGAGCAGTACTTC. It translates to CASSLAAKNYEQYF. The chain is built from TRBV18 and TRBJ2-7; D might be TRBD2 (6 bases). Germline loops: CDR1 KGHSH, CDR2 LQKENI. The V and J ends lost 4 bases and 3 bases respectively, with 13 bases between them. This CDR3 spans 14 amino acids.